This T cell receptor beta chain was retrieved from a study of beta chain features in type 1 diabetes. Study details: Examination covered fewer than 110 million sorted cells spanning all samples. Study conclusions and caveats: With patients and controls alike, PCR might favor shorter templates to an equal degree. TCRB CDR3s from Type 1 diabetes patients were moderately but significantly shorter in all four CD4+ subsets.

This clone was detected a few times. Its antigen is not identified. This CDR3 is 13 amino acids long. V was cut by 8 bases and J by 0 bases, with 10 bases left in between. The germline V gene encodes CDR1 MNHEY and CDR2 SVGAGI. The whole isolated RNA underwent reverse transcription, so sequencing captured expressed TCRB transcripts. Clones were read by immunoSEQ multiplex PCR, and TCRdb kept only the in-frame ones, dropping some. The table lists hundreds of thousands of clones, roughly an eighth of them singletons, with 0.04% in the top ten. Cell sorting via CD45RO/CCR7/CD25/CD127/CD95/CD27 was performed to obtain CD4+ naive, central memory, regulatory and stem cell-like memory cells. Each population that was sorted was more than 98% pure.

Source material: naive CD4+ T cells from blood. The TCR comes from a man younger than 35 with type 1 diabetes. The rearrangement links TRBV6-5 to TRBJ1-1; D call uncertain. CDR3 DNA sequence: TGTGCCAGCTGGCGGCAGATGAACACTGAAGCTTTCTTT. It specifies CASWRQMNTEAFF.